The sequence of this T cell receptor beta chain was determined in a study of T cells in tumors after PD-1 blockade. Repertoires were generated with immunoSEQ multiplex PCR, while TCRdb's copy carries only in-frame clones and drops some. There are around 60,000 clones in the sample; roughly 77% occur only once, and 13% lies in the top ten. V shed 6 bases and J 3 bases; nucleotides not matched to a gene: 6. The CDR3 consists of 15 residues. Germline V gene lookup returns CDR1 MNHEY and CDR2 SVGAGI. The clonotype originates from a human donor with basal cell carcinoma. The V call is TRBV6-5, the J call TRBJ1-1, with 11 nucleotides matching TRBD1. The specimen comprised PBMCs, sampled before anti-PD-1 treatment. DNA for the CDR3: TGTGCCAGCAGAGGACAGGGGGCCGGTGACACTGAAGCTTTCTTT. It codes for CASRGQGAGDTEAFF.